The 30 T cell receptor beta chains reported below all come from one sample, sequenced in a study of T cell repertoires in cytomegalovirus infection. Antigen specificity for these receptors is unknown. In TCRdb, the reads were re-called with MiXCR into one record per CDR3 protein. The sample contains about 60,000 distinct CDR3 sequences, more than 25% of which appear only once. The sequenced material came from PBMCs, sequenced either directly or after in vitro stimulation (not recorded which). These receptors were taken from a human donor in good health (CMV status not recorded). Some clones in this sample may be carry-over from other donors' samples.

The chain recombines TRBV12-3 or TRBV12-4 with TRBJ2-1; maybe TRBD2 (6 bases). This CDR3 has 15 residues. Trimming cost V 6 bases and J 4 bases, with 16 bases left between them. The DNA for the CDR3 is TGTGCCAGCAGCCCGGACCAGGGACTTTACAATGAGCAGTTCTTC. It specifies CASSPDQGLYNEQFF.

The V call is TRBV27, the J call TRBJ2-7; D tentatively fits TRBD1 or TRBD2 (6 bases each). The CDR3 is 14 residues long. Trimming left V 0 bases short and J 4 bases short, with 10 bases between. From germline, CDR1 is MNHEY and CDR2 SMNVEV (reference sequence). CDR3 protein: CASSLSGGLYEQYF. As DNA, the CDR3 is TGTGCCAGCAGTTTATCCGGGGGCTTATACGAGCAGTACTTC.

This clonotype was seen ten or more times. CDR3 amino acids: CASSGSTGDLLGNEQFF. The CDR3 DNA reads TGTGCCAGCAGCGGTTCGACAGGGGATTTGTTAGGCAATGAGCAGTTCTTC. The gene calls are TRBV12-3 or TRBV12-4 and TRBJ2-1; 8 positions agree with TRBD1. With V trimmed by 6 bases and J by 6 bases, 16 bases remained unmatched. The CDR3 runs to 17 residues.

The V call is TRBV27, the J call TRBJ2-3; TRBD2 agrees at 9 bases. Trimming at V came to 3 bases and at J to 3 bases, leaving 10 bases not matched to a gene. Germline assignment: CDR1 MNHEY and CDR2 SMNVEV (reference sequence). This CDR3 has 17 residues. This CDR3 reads CASSLGSPSGITDTQYF. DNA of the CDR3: TGTGCCAGCAGTTTGGGCTCACCTAGCGGGATTACAGATACGCAGTATTTT.

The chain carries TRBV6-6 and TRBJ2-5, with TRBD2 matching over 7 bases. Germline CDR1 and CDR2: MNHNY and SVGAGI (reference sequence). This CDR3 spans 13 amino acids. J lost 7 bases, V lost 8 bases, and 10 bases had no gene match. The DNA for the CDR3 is TGTGCCAGCCGGGGGGTGGGGAGGGGGACCCAGTACTTC. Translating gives CASRGVGRGTQYF.

This CDR3 reads CASSSAGSYAGANVLTF. In nucleotides, the CDR3 is TGTGCCAGCAGTTCCGCCGGGTCTTATGCTGGGGCCAACGTCCTGACTTTC. The rearrangement uses TRBV6-6 and TRBJ2-6; D gene ambiguous. Per the germline V gene, CDR1 is MNHNY and CDR2 is SVGAGI (reference sequence). V was pared by 4 bases and J by 2 bases, with 15 bases between. The CDR3 has 17 residues.

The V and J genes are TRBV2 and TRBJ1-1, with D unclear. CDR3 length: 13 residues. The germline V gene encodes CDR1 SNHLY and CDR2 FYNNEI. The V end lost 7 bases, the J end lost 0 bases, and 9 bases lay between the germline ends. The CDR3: CASTVELNTEAFF. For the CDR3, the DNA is TGTGCCAGCACGGTAGAGCTGAACACTGAAGCTTTCTTT.

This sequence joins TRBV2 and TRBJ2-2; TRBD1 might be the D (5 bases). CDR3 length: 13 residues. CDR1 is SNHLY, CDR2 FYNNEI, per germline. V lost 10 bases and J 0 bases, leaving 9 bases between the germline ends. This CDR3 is CAISDTNTGELFF. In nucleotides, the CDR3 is TGTGCCATCTCGGACACGAACACCGGGGAGCTGTTTTTT.

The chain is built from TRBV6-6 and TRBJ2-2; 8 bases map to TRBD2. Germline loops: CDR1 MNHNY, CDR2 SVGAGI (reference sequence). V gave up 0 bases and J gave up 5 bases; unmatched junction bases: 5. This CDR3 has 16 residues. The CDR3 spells CASSYSIGTSTGELFF. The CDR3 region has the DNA TGTGCCAGCAGTTACTCGATAGGGACTAGTACCGGGGAGCTGTTTTTT.

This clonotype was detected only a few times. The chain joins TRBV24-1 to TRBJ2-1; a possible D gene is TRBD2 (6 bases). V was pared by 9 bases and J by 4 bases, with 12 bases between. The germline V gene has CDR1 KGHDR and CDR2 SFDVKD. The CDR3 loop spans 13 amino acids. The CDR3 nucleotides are TGTGCCACCCTGGGGGACTGGTACAATGAGCAGTTCTTC. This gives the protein CATLGDWYNEQFF.

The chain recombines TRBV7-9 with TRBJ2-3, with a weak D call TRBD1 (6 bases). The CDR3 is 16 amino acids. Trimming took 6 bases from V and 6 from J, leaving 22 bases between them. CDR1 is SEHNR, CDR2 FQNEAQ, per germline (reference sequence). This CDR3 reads CASSHARGIVLDTQYF. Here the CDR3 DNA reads TGTGCCAGCAGTCATGCCAGGGGAATTGTACTTGATACGCAGTATTTT. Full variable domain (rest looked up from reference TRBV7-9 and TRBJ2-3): DTGVSQNPRHKITKRGQNVTFRCDPISEHNRLYWYRQTLGQGPEFLTYFQNEAQLEKSRLLSDRFSAERPKGSFSTLEIQRTEQGDSAMYLCASSHARGIVLDTQYFGPGTRLTVL.

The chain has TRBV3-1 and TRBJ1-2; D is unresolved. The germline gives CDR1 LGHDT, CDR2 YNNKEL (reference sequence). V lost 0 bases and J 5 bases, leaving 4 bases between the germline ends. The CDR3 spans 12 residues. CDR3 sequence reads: CASSQELYGYTF. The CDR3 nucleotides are TGTGCCAGCAGCCAAGAATTATATGGCTACACCTTC.

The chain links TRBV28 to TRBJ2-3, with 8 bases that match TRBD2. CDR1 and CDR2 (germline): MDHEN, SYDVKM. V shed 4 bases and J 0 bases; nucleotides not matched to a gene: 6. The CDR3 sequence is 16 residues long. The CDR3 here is CASSSPLAGSTDTQYF. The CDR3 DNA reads TGTGCCAGCAGTTCACCATTAGCGGGGAGCACAGATACGCAGTATTTT.

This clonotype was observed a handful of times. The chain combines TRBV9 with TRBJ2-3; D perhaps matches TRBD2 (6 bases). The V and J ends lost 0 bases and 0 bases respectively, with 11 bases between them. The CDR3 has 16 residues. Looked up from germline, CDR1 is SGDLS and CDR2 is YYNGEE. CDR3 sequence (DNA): TGTGCCAGCAGCGTAGGGGGAGGCCCTAGCACAGATACGCAGTATTTT. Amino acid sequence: CASSVGGGPSTDTQYF.

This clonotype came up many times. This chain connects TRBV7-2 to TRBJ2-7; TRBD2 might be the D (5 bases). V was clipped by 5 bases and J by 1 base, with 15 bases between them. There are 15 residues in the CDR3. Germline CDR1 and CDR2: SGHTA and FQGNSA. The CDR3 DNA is TGTGCCAGCAGCCTCCCCGGAGGCCAGTCCTACGAGCAGTACTTC. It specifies CASSLPGGQSYEQYF.

CDR3 region: CASSEGARADTQYF. In DNA, the CDR3 is TGCGCCAGCAGCGAAGGGGCGAGGGCAGATACGCAGTATTTT. This chain joins TRBV4-3 and TRBJ2-3, with D perhaps assigned TRBD1 or TRBD2 (5 bases each). The germline CDR1 and CDR2 sequences are LGHNA and YSLEER. V was pared by 5 bases and J by 4 bases, with 13 bases between. The CDR3 is 14 amino acids.

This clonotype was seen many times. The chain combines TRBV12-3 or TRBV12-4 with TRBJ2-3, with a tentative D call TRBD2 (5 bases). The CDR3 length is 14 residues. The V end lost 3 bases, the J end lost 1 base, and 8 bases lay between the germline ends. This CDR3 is CASSFMRGTDTQYF. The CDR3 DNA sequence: TGTGCCAGCAGTTTTATGAGGGGCACAGATACGCAGTATTTT.

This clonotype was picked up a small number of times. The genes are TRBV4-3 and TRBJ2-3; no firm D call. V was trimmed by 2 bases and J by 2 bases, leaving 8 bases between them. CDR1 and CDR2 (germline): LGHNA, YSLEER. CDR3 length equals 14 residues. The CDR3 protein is CASSQQPVTDTQYF. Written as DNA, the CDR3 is TGCGCCAGCAGCCAACAGCCGGTCACAGATACGCAGTATTTT.

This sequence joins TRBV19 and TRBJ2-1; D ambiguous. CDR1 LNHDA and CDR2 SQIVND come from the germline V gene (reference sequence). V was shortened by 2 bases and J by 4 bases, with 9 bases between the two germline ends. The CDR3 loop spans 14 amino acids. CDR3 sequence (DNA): TGTGCCAGTAGTATAAGTAAAGGGTACAATGAGCAGTTCTTC. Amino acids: CASSISKGYNEQFF.

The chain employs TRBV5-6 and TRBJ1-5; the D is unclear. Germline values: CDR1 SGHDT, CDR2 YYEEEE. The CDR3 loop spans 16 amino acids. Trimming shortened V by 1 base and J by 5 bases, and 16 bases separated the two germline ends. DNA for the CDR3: TGTGCCAGCAGCTTGAGTTTACGGGGAAGGGATCAGCCCCAGCATTTT. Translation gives CASSLSLRGRDQPQHF.

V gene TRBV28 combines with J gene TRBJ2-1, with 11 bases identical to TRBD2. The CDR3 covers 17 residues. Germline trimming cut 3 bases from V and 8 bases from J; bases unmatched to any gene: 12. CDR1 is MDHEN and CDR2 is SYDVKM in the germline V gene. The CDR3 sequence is CASSLEVAGGLGDEQFF. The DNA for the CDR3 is TGTGCCAGCAGTTTGGAGGTAGCGGGGGGGCTGGGTGATGAGCAGTTCTTC.

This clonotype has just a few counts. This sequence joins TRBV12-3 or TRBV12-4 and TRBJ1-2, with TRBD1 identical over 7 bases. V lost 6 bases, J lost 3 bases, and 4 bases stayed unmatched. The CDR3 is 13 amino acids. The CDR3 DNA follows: TGTGCCAGCAGCTCCACAGGGGACTATGGCTACACCTTC. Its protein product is CASSSTGDYGYTF.

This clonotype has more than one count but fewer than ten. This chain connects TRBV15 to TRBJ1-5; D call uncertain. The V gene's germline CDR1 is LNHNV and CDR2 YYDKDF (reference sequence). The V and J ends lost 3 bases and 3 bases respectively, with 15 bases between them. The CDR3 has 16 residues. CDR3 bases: TGTGCCACCAGCAGTCGCCGGACCGGTTACAATCAGCCCCAGCATTTT. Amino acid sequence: CATSSRRTGYNQPQHF.

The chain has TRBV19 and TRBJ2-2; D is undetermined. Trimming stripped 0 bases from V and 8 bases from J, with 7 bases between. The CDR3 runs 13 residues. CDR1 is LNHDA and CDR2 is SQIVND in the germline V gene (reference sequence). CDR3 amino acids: CASSIDSEGELFF. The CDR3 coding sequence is TGTGCCAGTAGTATAGATTCCGAGGGGGAGCTGTTTTTT.

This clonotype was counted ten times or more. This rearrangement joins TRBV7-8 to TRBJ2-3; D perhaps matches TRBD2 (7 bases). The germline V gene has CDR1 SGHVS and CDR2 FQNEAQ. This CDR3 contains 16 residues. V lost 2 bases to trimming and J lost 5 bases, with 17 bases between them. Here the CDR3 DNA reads TGTGCCAGCAGCTTATCCCTGGGGGGGCGAAGAGATACGCAGTATTTT. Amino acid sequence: CASSLSLGGRRDTQYF.

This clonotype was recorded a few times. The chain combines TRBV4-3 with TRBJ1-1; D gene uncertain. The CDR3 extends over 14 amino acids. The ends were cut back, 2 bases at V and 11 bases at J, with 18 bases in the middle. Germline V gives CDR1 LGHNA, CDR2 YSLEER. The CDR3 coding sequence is TGCGCCAGCAGCCAAAAAGCGGCGGCCGGCGGGGCTTTCTTT. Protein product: CASSQKAAAGGAFF.

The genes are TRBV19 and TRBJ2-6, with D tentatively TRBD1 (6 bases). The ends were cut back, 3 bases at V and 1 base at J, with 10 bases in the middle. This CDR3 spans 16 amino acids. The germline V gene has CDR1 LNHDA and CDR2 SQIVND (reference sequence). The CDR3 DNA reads TGTGCCAGTAGTATCCTACAGGGTTCTGGGGCCAACGTCCTGACTTTC. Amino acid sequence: CASSILQGSGANVLTF. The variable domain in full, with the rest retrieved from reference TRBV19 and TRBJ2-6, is DGGITQSPKYLFRKEGQNVTLSCEQNLNHDAMYWYRQDPGQGLRLIYYSQIVNDFQKGDIAEGYSVSREKKESFPLTVTSAQKNPTAFYLCASSILQGSGANVLTFGAGSRLTVL.

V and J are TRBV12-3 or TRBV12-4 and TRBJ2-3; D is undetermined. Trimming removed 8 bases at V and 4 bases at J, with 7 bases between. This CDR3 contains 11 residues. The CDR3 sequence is CASGTPDTQYF. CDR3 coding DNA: TGTGCCAGCGGAACCCCAGATACGCAGTATTTT.

Here the CDR3 reads CASSGPGGTDTQYF. The CDR3 nucleotides are TGTGCCAGCAGCGGTCCCGGCGGCACAGATACGCAGTATTTT. The gene calls are TRBV2 and TRBJ2-3; no firm D call. V lost 6 bases to trimming and J lost 1 base, with 11 bases between them. CDR1 is SNHLY and CDR2 is FYNNEI in the germline V gene. This CDR3 spans 14 amino acids.

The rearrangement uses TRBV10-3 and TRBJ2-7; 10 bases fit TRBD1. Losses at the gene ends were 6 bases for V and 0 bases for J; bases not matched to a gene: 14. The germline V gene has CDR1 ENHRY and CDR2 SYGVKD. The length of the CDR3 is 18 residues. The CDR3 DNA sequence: TGTGCCATCAGCCGCTATGGGACAGGGGATTCCGGCTCCTACGAGCAGTACTTC. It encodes CAISRYGTGDSGSYEQYF.